The 27 T cell receptor beta chains given below trace back to one sample, sequenced in a study of T cell responses to AZD1222 COVID-19 vaccine. The method was immunoSEQ multiplex PCR; TCRdb's version includes in-frame clones alone and lacks a portion of them. Found here are 200,000 to 300,000 clones, over 85% of them singletons; the top ten hold roughly 0.6%. Sequencing used peripheral blood, obtained on day 0 of AZD1222 vaccination. These receptor sequences come from an adult in good health.

The chain carries TRBV28 and TRBJ1-6; the D gene is possibly TRBD1 (5 bases). The CDR3 is 14 residues long. The V end was cut by 5 bases, the J end by 4 bases, with 9 bases between. CDR1 is MDHEN and CDR2 is SYDVKM in the germline V gene. In nucleotides, the CDR3 is TGTGCCAGCAGTCCCAGGGCGTATAATTCACCCCTCCACTTT. Protein: CASSPRAYNSPLHF.

The chain links TRBV4-1 to TRBJ2-1; the D gene is possibly TRBD1 (6 bases). Germline V lookup: CDR1 MGHRA, CDR2 YSYEKL. V was pared by 1 base and J by 7 bases, with 11 bases between. The length of the CDR3 is 14 residues. CDR3 loop: CASSQVRQGNEQFF. The DNA for the CDR3 is TGCGCCAGCAGCCAAGTGAGGCAGGGGAATGAGCAGTTCTTC.

Comment on this clone: The same CDR3 arises from other DNA sequences in this sample as well. V usage is TRBV7-2 and J usage is TRBJ2-7; possible D gene TRBD2, 7 bases. Trimming pared 3 bases from V and 0 bases from J, leaving 12 bases between. Germline V lookup: CDR1 SGHTA, CDR2 FQGNSA. The CDR3 covers 15 residues. The CDR3: CASSLGGGSSYEQYF. As DNA, the CDR3 is TGTGCCAGCAGCTTGGGGGGCGGGAGCTCCTACGAGCAGTACTTC.

This chain uses TRBV27 with TRBJ2-1; TRBD2 agrees at 9 bases. Germline V CDR1 and CDR2: MNHEY, SMNVEV (reference sequence). The CDR3 has 14 residues. J gave up 3 bases and V 5 bases, and 2 bases lay outside the gene matches. The CDR3 is CASSRTSVYNEQFF. In DNA form, the CDR3 reads TGTGCCAGCAGTCGGACTAGCGTCTACAATGAGCAGTTCTTC.

This rearrangement joins TRBV3-1 (or the pseudogene TRBV3-2) to TRBJ1-4; D may be TRBD1 (6 bases). Trimming took off 4 bases at V and 7 bases at J, with 16 bases between the two ends. This CDR3 has 15 residues. CDR1 is LGHDT, CDR2 YNNKEL, per germline (reference sequence). CDR3 nucleotide sequence: TGTGCCAGCAGCCCAACAGGGATAATAGGTGAAAAACTGTTTTTT. Translating it yields CASSPTGIIGEKLFF.

The V call is TRBV5-5, the J call TRBJ2-7; perhaps TRBD1 as D (6 bases). V dropped 0 bases and J dropped 6 bases, with 16 bases sitting between them. The CDR3 runs 15 residues. CDR1 is SGHKS, CDR2 YYEKEE, per germline (reference sequence). The CDR3 spells CASSLAPTGFLEQYF. The CDR3 DNA follows: TGTGCCAGCAGCTTGGCCCCTACAGGGTTCCTCGAGCAGTACTTC. The full variable domain, in which reference TRBV5-5 and TRBJ2-7 provide the parts outside the CDR3, is DAGVTQSPTHLIKTRGQQVTLRCSPISGHKSVSWYQQVLGQGPQFIFQYYEKEERGRGNFPDRFSARQFPNYSSELNVNALLLGDSALYLCASSLAPTGFLEQYFGPGTRLTVT.

This rearrangement joins TRBV7-2 to TRBJ2-3; 9 bases match TRBD2. The junction had 6 bases not matched to a gene; V was cut back by 3 bases and J by 5 bases. This CDR3 comprises 15 residues. CDR1 and CDR2 from the germline V gene are SGHTA and FQGNSA. The CDR3 sequence is CASSFSGSKGDTQYF. The CDR3 DNA sequence: TGTGCCAGCAGCTTTAGCGGGAGTAAGGGAGATACGCAGTATTTT.

This rearrangement joins TRBV7-9 to TRBJ1-2, with TRBD1 as a possible D gene (5 bases). The CDR3 totals 15 residues. Trimming removed 4 bases at V and 1 base at J, with 13 bases between. Germline CDR1 reads SEHNR; CDR2 reads FQNEAQ (reference sequence). The CDR3 coding sequence is TGTGCCAGCAGCTCGGGGCCAAGCCGTAACTATGGCTACACCTTC. It yields the protein CASSSGPSRNYGYTF.

V usage is TRBV5-6 and J usage is TRBJ1-2; D perhaps matches TRBD1 (5 bases). The CDR3 runs to 14 residues. The V end was cut by 2 bases, the J end by 4 bases, with 12 bases between. Looked up from germline, CDR1 is SGHDT and CDR2 is YYEEEE. CDR3 region: CASSLSGRSYGYTF. The CDR3 DNA follows: TGTGCCAGCAGCTTATCAGGGCGGTCCTATGGCTACACCTTC. Full variable domain (remainder filled in from reference TRBV5-6 and TRBJ1-2): DAGVTQSPTHLIKTRGQQVTLRCSPKSGHDTVSWYQQALGQGPQFIFQYYEEEERQRGNFPDRFSGHQFPNYSSELNVNALLLGDSALYLCASSLSGRSYGYTFGSGTRLTVV.

The V gene is TRBV27, the J gene TRBJ1-1; D uncertain. There are 12 residues in the CDR3. With 8 bases removed from V and 1 base from J, the gap between germline ends came to 8 bases. Germline lookup yields CDR1 MNHEY and CDR2 SMNVEV (reference sequence). The CDR3 sequence: CASGLANTEAFF. Written as DNA, the CDR3 is TGTGCCAGCGGGTTAGCGAACACTGAAGCTTTCTTT.

The chain links TRBV28 to TRBJ2-1; D ambiguous. This CDR3 contains 13 residues. Trimming took 10 bases from V and 7 from J, leaving 17 bases between them. The germline V gene encodes CDR1 MDHEN and CDR2 SYDVKM. This CDR3 reads CATRDEATNEQFF. In DNA, the CDR3 is TGTGCCACCCGAGATGAGGCTACGAATGAGCAGTTCTTC.

This chain connects TRBV13 to TRBJ2-7; 7 bases map to TRBD2. V gave up 4 bases and J gave up 5 bases; unmatched junction bases: 14. Germline V lookup: CDR1 PRHDT, CDR2 FYEKMQ (reference sequence). The CDR3 loop spans 16 amino acids. The CDR3 sequence: CASSSGGAAVGDEQYF. CDR3 sequence (DNA): TGTGCCAGCAGCTCGGGGGGAGCTGCCGTTGGGGACGAGCAGTACTTC. The full variable domain, rest sourced from reference TRBV13 and TRBJ2-7, is AAGVIQSPRHLIKEKRETATLKCYPIPRHDTVYWYQQGPGQDPQFLISFYEKMQSDKGSIPDRFSAQQFSDYHSELNMSSLELGDSALYFCASSSGGAAVGDEQYFGPGTRLTVT.

This rearrangement joins TRBV7-8 to TRBJ1-2; D is uncertain. Germline V CDR1 and CDR2: SGHVS, FQNEAQ. The CDR3 consists of 13 residues. V was trimmed by 5 bases and J by 2 bases, leaving 9 bases between them. CDR3 nucleotides: TGTGCCAGCAGCCCCCAGGCAAACTATGGCTACACCTTC. It specifies CASSPQANYGYTF.

The rearrangement uses TRBV4-1 and TRBJ2-7; a weak D match, TRBD2 (5 bases). The V end was cut by 1 base, the J end by 3 bases, with 16 bases between. The CDR3 totals 16 residues. Germline CDR1 and CDR2: MGHRA and YSYEKL. CDR3 coding DNA: TGCGCCAGCAGCCAAGCTCATTCCACTGGGAGCTACGAGCAGTACTTC. Its translation: CASSQAHSTGSYEQYF.

In nucleotides, the CDR3 is TGTGCCAGCAGCTTCCACAAAAGCGACTGGGGAAGCTACGAGCAGTACTTC. This gives the protein CASSFHKSDWGSYEQYF. The chain employs TRBV5-8 and TRBJ2-7; D is unresolved. The CDR3 consists of 17 residues. V was cut by 2 bases and J by 3 bases, with 21 bases left in between. In germline, CDR1 is SGHTS, CDR2 YDEGEE. The complete variable domain, with remaining parts taken from reference TRBV5-8 and TRBJ2-7, reads EAGVTQSPTHLIKTRGQQATLRCSPISGHTSVYWYQQALGLGLQFLLWYDEGEERNRGNFPPRFSGRQFPNYSSELNVNALELEDSALYLCASSFHKSDWGSYEQYFGPGTRLTVT.

The chain combines TRBV5-5 with TRBJ2-4; D is undetermined. This CDR3 spans 16 amino acids. The V gene's germline CDR1 is SGHKS and CDR2 YYEKEE (reference sequence). Trimming pared 4 bases from V and 1 base from J, leaving 15 bases between. This chain's CDR3 is CASSLGVVLAKNIQYF. The DNA for the CDR3 is TGTGCCAGCAGCCTGGGTGTGGTCCTGGCCAAAAACATTCAGTACTTC.

The count of this clone is one. This chain uses TRBV10-3 with TRBJ1-1; maybe TRBD1 (5 bases). CDR3 length: 16 amino acids. Trimming removed 4 bases from V and 4 bases from J, with 19 bases in between. CDR1 and CDR2 (germline): ENHRY, SYGVKD. DNA of the CDR3: TGTGCCATCAGTGGTCCGGCGCGGGGGAGGGGCACTGAAGCTTTCTTT. Its translation is CAISGPARGRGTEAFF.

The genes are TRBV7-9 and TRBJ2-2, with TRBD1 matching 12 bases. In germline, CDR1 is SEHNR, CDR2 FQNEAQ (reference sequence). The CDR3 covers 16 residues. V trimming: 6 bases; J trimming: 7 bases; junction bases outside the gene matches: 9. CDR3 protein: CASSNSGTGGVGELFF. The CDR3 DNA reads as TGTGCCAGCAGTAATTCCGGGACAGGGGGCGTCGGGGAGCTGTTTTTT.

The V gene is TRBV24-1, the J gene TRBJ2-2; D not certain. Germline lookup yields CDR1 KGHDR and CDR2 SFDVKD. This CDR3 region has 13 residues. The V end was cut by 4 bases, the J end by 2 bases, with 4 bases between. The CDR3 nucleotides are TGTGCCACCAGTGACTACAACACCGGGGAGCTGTTTTTT. Translated, it gives CATSDYNTGELFF.

Comment on this clone: The same CDR3 is also encoded by other DNA sequences in this sample. The chain carries TRBV5-1 and TRBJ1-6; D not resolved. CDR1 is SGHRS, CDR2 YFSETQ, per germline. The CDR3 covers 14 residues. Trimming removed 0 bases from V and 7 bases from J, with 8 bases in between. The CDR3 here is CASSLDRGNSPLHF. DNA of the CDR3: TGCGCCAGCAGCTTGGATCGGGGAAATTCACCCCTCCACTTT.

The V call is TRBV7-2, the J call TRBJ2-3; D may be TRBD1 or TRBD2 (7 bases each). This CDR3 spans 17 amino acids. The ends were cut back, 2 bases at V and 5 bases at J, with 20 bases in the middle. Germline-derived CDR1 and CDR2 are SGHTA and FQGNSA. The CDR3 spells CASSLPPGGGRGDTQYF. In DNA, the CDR3 is TGTGCCAGCAGCTTACCACCAGGGGGGGGGCGAGGAGATACGCAGTATTTT.

Only one count was recorded for this clone. The chain carries TRBV5-8 and TRBJ1-6; 11 positions agree with TRBD1. Trimming took 3 bases from V and 8 from J; bases not matched to a gene: 4. The CDR3 spans 15 residues. CDR1 is SGHTS and CDR2 is YDEGEE in the germline V gene. CDR3 nucleotide sequence: TGTGCCAGCAGCTCCCGGGACAGGGGGGATTCACCCCTCCACTTT. Its protein is CASSSRDRGDSPLHF. The full variable domain, in which reference TRBV5-8 and TRBJ1-6 provide the parts outside the CDR3, is EAGVTQSPTHLIKTRGQQATLRCSPISGHTSVYWYQQALGLGLQFLLWYDEGEERNRGNFPPRFSGRQFPNYSSELNVNALELEDSALYLCASSSRDRGDSPLHFGNGTRLTVT.

The rearrangement joins TRBV5-8 to TRBJ2-5; no firm D call. The germline gives CDR1 SGHTS, CDR2 YDEGEE. The CDR3 sequence is 15 residues long. The ends were cut back, 4 bases at V and 2 bases at J, with 15 bases in the middle. DNA for the CDR3: TGTGCCAGCAGCCAAAGGGATTTCCTGCAAGAGACCCAGTACTTC. This translates into CASSQRDFLQETQYF.

This clone was counted once. The chain combines TRBV4-3 with TRBJ1-4; D perhaps matches TRBD1 (5 bases). Germline CDR1 reads LGHNA; CDR2 reads YSLEER. The germline V and J ends were trimmed by 4 bases and 6 bases, with 15 bases remaining between them. The CDR3 length is 15 residues. CDR3: CASSLRTGRDEKLFF. CDR3 in DNA: TGCGCCAGCAGCCTAAGGACGGGACGCGATGAAAAACTGTTTTTT.

The V and J genes are TRBV10-2 and TRBJ1-5; 10 bases fit TRBD1. The CDR3 contains 13 residues. Germline assignment: CDR1 WSHSY and CDR2 SAAADI. The J segment lost 7 bases and the V segment lost 10 bases, leaving 7 bases of the junction unmatched. This chain's CDR3 is CATGQGELQPQHF. CDR3 DNA sequence: TGCGCCACCGGACAGGGGGAGTTGCAGCCCCAGCATTTT.

This chain joins TRBV7-2 and TRBJ2-2; D gene ambiguous. V shed 2 bases and J shed 8 bases, with 9 bases lying between them. The germline V gene encodes CDR1 SGHTA and CDR2 FQGNSA. This CDR3 has 13 amino acids. For the CDR3, the DNA is TGTGCCAGCAGCTTACCGGGTCCGGGGGAGCTGTTTTTT. The encoded protein is CASSLPGPGELFF.

Details on this clone: Other DNA sequences in this specimen translate into the identical CDR3. This chain connects TRBV24-1 to TRBJ2-1; TRBD2 aligns across 7 bases. The CDR3 is 16 residues long. Germline loops: CDR1 KGHDR, CDR2 SFDVKD. Germline trimming cut 3 bases from V and 0 bases from J; bases unmatched to any gene: 4. The CDR3 spells CATSDASGSSYNEQFF. The CDR3 bases are TGTGCCACCAGTGATGCTAGCGGCAGCTCCTACAATGAGCAGTTCTTC.